This entry describes one T cell receptor (beta chain). With V trimmed by 1 base and J by 5 bases, 9 bases remained unmatched. CDR1 is SGHTA and CDR2 is FQGNSA in the germline V gene. The CDR3 loop spans 16 amino acids. This table comes from immunoSEQ multiplex PCR, and its TCRdb copy is limited to in-frame clones, with some not included. The sample gives under 40,000 clones, 75% to 90% of which show up once; about a fifth is in the top ten. This record comes from a study of sequential checkpoint blockade in melanoma. Study at large: Both treatment sequences were followed by maintenance nivolumab.

Described treatment: randomized to nivolumab then ipilimumab (arm A) or the reverse (arm B). This chain uses TRBV7-2 with TRBJ2-5; 8 nucleotides align to TRBD2. This TCR derives from a human donor with melanoma. This specimen consisted of CD8+ T cells sorted from blood (inferred from file names), obtained from a patient given nivolumab and ipilimumab in sequence. Written as DNA, the CDR3 is TGTGCCAGCAGCTTAGGTTGGCTAGCGGGTTGGGAGACCCAGTACTTC. This gives the protein CASSLGWLAGWETQYF.